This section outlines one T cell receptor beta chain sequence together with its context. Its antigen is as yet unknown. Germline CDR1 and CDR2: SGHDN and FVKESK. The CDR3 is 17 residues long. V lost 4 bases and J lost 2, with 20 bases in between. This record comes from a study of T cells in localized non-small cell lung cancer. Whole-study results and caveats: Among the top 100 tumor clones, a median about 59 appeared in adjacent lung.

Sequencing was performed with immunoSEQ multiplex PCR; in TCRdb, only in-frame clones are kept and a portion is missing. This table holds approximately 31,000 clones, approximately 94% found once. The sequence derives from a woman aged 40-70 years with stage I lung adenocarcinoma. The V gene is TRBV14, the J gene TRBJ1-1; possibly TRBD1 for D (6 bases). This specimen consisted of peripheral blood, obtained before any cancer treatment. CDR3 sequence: CASSPNWGALPNTEAFF. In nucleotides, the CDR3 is TGTGCCAGCAGCCCGAATTGGGGGGCTTTGCCCAACACTGAAGCTTTCTTT.